This is a list of T cell receptor beta chains from one sample in a study of T cells in localized non-small cell lung cancer. Repertoires were generated with immunoSEQ multiplex PCR, while TCRdb's copy carries only in-frame clones and drops some. The data show 15,000 to 20,000 clones, around 90% seen once. Sequencing used peripheral blood mononuclear cells, obtained before any cancer treatment. These receptors came from a woman aged 35 to 75 with stage III lung adenocarcinoma. Each CDR3 is given with its conserved first and last residue. A D gene is named only where the DNA matches it firmly.

V gene	D gene	J gene	CDR3 protein	CDR3 DNA
TRBV30	-	TRBJ1-6	CAWSARRSYNSPLHF	TGTGCCTGGAGTGCGAGGCGCTCCTATAATTCACCCCTCCACTTT
TRBV25-1	-	TRBJ2-7	CASSEAGLKAEQYF	TGTGCCAGCAGTGAGGCCGGGCTTAAGGCCGAGCAGTACTTC
TRBV2	-	TRBJ2-1	CASRLGNEQFF	TGTGCCAGCAGGCTGGGGAATGAGCAGTTCTTC
TRBV19	-	TRBJ2-2	CASRGRATGELFF	TGTGCCAGTAGAGGCAGGGCGACCGGGGAGCTGTTTTTT
TRBV30	-	TRBJ1-6	CAWSGHLSDSPLHF	TGTGCCTGGAGTGGTCATCTCTCTGATTCACCCCTCCACTTT
TRBV11-3	-	TRBJ2-5	CASSLGVGGGRQETQYF	TGTGCCAGCAGCTTAGGAGTAGGGGGAGGGCGGCAAGAGACCCAGTACTTC
TRBV6-6	TRBD2	TRBJ2-2	CASSSPGLGGTGELFF	TGTGCCAGCAGTTCTCCGGGACTAGGAGGGACCGGGGAGCTGTTTTTT
TRBV5-4	-	TRBJ1-1	CASSSPNTEAFF	TGTGCCAGCAGCTCCCCTAACACTGAAGCTTTCTTT
TRBV11-2	-	TRBJ2-7	CASTLSAGKYEQYF	TGTGCCAGCACCCTTAGTGCAGGGAAATACGAGCAGTACTTC
TRBV19	TRBD1	TRBJ2-2	CASSSGDRAQVTGELFF	TGTGCCAGTTCCTCGGGGGACAGGGCTCAAGTCACCGGGGAGCTGTTTTTT
TRBV29-1	TRBD2	TRBJ2-7	CSVVGWTRTSSYEQYF	TGCAGCGTTGTGGGATGGACACGGACTAGCTCCTACGAGCAGTACTTC
TRBV7-9	TRBD2	TRBJ2-3	CASSQWDGGDTQYF	TGTGCCAGCAGCCAGTGGGACGGGGGGGATACGCAGTATTTT
TRBV6-5	-	TRBJ2-3	CASSFENTQYF	TGTGCCAGCAGTTTCGAAAATACGCAGTATTTT
TRBV11-2	TRBD2	TRBJ2-7	CASSFLTVPGLAGVDEQYF	TGTGCCAGCAGCTTCCTAACAGTACCGGGACTAGCGGGAGTAGACGAGCAGTACTTC
TRBV10-3	-	TRBJ2-1	CAISGLTGNEQFF	TGTGCCATCAGTGGACTTACAGGGAATGAGCAGTTCTTC
TRBV7-9	-	TRBJ1-1	CASSLAHQGNTEAFF	TGTGCCAGCAGCTTAGCGCATCAGGGTAACACTGAAGCTTTCTTT
TRBV5-3	-	TRBJ1-1	CARSFPWNTEAFF	TGTGCCAGAAGCTTCCCATGGAACACTGAAGCTTTCTTT
TRBV11-2	TRBD1	TRBJ1-6	CASSLVTGVKSPLHF	TGTGCCAGCAGCTTAGTGACAGGGGTGAAATCACCCCTCCACTTT
TRBV18	-	TRBJ1-4	CASSPNGRRNEKLFF	TGTGCCAGCTCACCAAACGGCAGAAGAAATGAAAAACTGTTTTTT
TRBV4-2	-	TRBJ1-4	CASSQGDLLFF	TGTGCCAGCAGCCAAGGGGACCTACTGTTTTTT
TRBV7-3	-	TRBJ2-7	CASSLSAGGYEQYF	TGTGCCAGCAGCTTATCCGCAGGGGGGTACGAGCAGTACTTC
TRBV5-5	TRBD1	TRBJ1-3	CASSSPQGGGRGNTIYF	TGTGCCAGCAGCTCCCCACAGGGGGGAGGTCGTGGAAACACCATATATTTT
TRBV5-5	TRBD1	TRBJ2-5	CASSWNWDRGQETQYF	TGTGCCAGCAGCTGGAACTGGGACAGGGGCCAAGAGACCCAGTACTTC
TRBV2	-	TRBJ1-2	CASSVGGGPGGYTF	TGTGCCAGCAGTGTTGGTGGGGGGCCCGGGGGCTACACCTTC
TRBV28	-	TRBJ1-6	CASSFYRLSSPLHF	TGTGCCAGCAGTTTTTACAGGCTAAGTTCACCCCTCCACTTT
TRBV5-4	-	TRBJ1-1	CASSFSTGLTEAFF	TGTGCCAGCAGCTTCAGCACTGGCCTCACTGAAGCTTTCTTT
TRBV10-2	-	TRBJ1-1	CASTGRETPNTEAFF	TGCGCCAGCACTGGAAGGGAGACACCGAACACTGAAGCTTTCTTT
TRBV6-5	TRBD1	TRBJ1-2	CASSLQGAFYGYTF	TGTGCCAGCAGCCTACAGGGGGCGTTCTATGGCTACACCTTC
TRBV6-5	TRBD1	TRBJ1-2	CASSVTGTGANGYTF	TGTGCCAGCAGCGTAACCGGGACAGGGGCCAATGGCTACACCTTC
TRBV11-3	-	TRBJ2-2	CASSLMGSAGELFF	TGTGCCAGCAGCTTAATGGGGAGTGCCGGGGAGCTGTTTTTT
TRBV15	-	TRBJ1-4	CATSRPGVGEKLFF	TGTGCCACCAGCAGGCCAGGGGTGGGTGAAAAACTGTTTTTT
TRBV7-2	-	TRBJ1-5	CASSFEGTQHF	TGTGCCAGCAGCTTCGAAGGGACCCAGCATTTT
TRBV19	TRBD2	TRBJ2-3	CASSKVGGTDTQYF	TGTGCCAGTAGTAAGGTGGGAGGGACAGATACGCAGTATTTT
TRBV5-4	TRBD1	TRBJ2-6	CASSGRDRGPSGANVLTF	TGTGCCAGCAGCGGCCGGGACAGGGGTCCCTCTGGGGCCAACGTCCTGACTTTC
TRBV5-8	-	TRBJ2-7	CASSKRDYEQYF	TGTGCCAGCAGTAAACGGGATTACGAGCAGTACTTC
TRBV2	TRBD1	TRBJ2-5	CASSEVFRGRVTQYF	TGTGCCAGCAGTGAGGTTTTCAGGGGGCGCGTGACCCAGTACTTC